The clone carrying this TCR beta chain was counted many times. Its antigen is not known. TCRdb redid the calling of the 5' RACE reads with MiXCR, one entry per CDR3 protein. Among 200,000 to 250,000 distinct CDR3 sequences listed, 10% to 13% were seen once. The data belong to a study of CD8 T cells in ankylosing spondylitis. The study's findings and limits: Relatively scarce in peripheral blood, disease-linked clones were CD8+.

The CDR3 sequence is 14 residues long. V lost 5 bases and J lost 4, with 12 bases in between. J is TRBJ2-1 and V is TRBV12-3 or TRBV12-4; no definite D call. The sequence was obtained from a male donor with ankylosing spondylitis or in good health (not recorded which). The sample was blood, either unsorted or a sorted T cell fraction (not recorded which). The DNA of the CDR3 is TGTGCCAGCAGTCCCGGATTGGGGTACAATGAGCAGTTCTTC. Its translation: CASSPGLGYNEQFF.